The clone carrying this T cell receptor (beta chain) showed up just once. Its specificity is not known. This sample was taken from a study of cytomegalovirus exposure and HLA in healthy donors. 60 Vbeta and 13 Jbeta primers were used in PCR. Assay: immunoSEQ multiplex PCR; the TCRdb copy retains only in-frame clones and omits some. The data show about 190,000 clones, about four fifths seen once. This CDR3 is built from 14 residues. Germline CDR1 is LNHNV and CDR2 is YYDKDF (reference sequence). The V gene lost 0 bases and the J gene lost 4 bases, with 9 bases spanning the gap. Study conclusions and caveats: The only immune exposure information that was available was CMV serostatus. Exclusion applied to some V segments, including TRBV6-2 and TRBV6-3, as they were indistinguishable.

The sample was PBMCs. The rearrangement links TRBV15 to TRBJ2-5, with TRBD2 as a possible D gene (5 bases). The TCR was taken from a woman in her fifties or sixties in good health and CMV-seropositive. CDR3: CATSRDGSGETQYF. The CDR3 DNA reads TGTGCCACCAGCAGAGATGGAAGCGGAGAGACCCAGTACTTC.